Below, one T cell receptor beta chain is given with its context. V dropped 6 bases and J dropped 2 bases, with 12 bases sitting between them. The length of the CDR3 is 13 residues. The germline CDR1 and CDR2 sequences are SGHDT and YYEEEE. The source of the sample is a study of CD8 T cells in Susac syndrome. Random-hexamer reverse transcription was applied to about 0.45 to 1 ug RNA. TCRdb re-called the immunoSEQ multiplex PCR reads with MiXCR, one entry per CDR3 protein. Of 100,000 to 110,000 distinct CDR3 sequences in the sample, 95% were seen once. Sequencing was done on a sample of CD8+ T cells from PBMCs. This TCR came from a human donor with Susac syndrome. The rearrangement joins TRBV5-6 to TRBJ2-7, with D perhaps matching TRBD2 (5 bases). CDR3 loop: CASTRGNPYEQYF. The CDR3 nucleotides read TGTGCCAGCACCCGGGGTAACCCCTACGAGCAGTACTTC. Full variable domain (missing parts from reference TRBV5-6 and TRBJ2-7): DAGVTQSPTHLIKTRGQQVTLRCSPKSGHDTVSWYQQALGQGPQFIFQYYEEEERQRGNFPDRFSGHQFPNYSSELNVNALLLGDSALYLCASTRGNPYEQYFGPGTRLTVT.